Listed here are 14 T cell receptor beta chains from one sample, sequenced in a study of breast tumors, draining lymph nodes, adjacent tissues. TCRdb re-called the multiplex PCR reads through MiXCR, storing one row per CDR3 protein. The table shows around 300,000 distinct CDR3 sequences, with 30% occurring only once. Samples came from axillary lymph nodes draining the breast cancer. The sequenced material came from axillary lymph node tissue. Source of these receptors: a female donor with breast cancer. Some clones in this sample may be carry-over from other donors' samples.

The genes are TRBV6-5 and TRBJ2-7; 8 bases align to TRBD2. The length of the CDR3 is 13 residues. V lost 6 bases, J lost 5 bases, and 6 bases stayed unmatched. CDR1 MNHEY and CDR2 SVGAGI come from the germline V gene. CDR3 in amino acids: CASRLAGRDEQYF. The DNA of the CDR3 is TGTGCCAGCAGATTAGCGGGACGTGACGAGCAGTACTTC.

The CDR3 loop is CASSFKENTEAFF. In DNA, the CDR3 is TGTGCCAGCAGCTTTAAAGAGAACACTGAAGCTTTCTTT. The genes are TRBV7-6 and TRBJ1-1; D gene ambiguous. With 3 bases removed from V and 1 base from J, the gap between germline ends came to 6 bases. Germline loops: CDR1 SGHVS, CDR2 FNYEAQ. The CDR3 covers 13 residues.

This clonotype occurred once. The chain combines TRBV20-1 with TRBJ1-4, with TRBD1 matching 9 bases. CDR3 length: 15 amino acids. The germline gives CDR1 DFQATT, CDR2 SNEGSKA (reference sequence). Unmatched junction bases numbered 13, after V lost 3 bases and J lost 11 bases. CDR3 loop: CSARSAGQGPEKLFF. The CDR3 nucleotides read TGCAGTGCTAGGTCGGCGGGACAGGGTCCGGAGAAACTGTTTTTT.

Regarding this clonotype: This clone may be a read error of a much larger clone one base away. The CDR3 end shows no conserved phenylalanine or tryptophan, and so a read error is likely. V usage is TRBV7-6 and J usage is TRBJ2-7, with a possible D match to TRBD1 (6 bases). CDR3 size: 14 residues. Germline V gene sequence: CDR1 SGHVS, CDR2 FNYEAQ. Trimming removed 5 bases from V and 3 bases from J, with 14 bases in between. The chain's CDR3 is CASSPRDTNYEQYL. CDR3 DNA: TGTGCCAGCAGCCCAAGGGACACCAACTACGAGCAGTACCTC.

This clonotype turned up a few times. Just one base apart from a much larger clone, this may be a read error. The chain uses TRBV19 and TRBJ1-3; 7 bases line up with TRBD1. CDR1 and CDR2 (germline): LNHDA, SQIVND (reference sequence). The CDR3 is 16 amino acids. The CDR3 coding sequence is TGTGCCAGTAGTGTCTGGCGGGACAGCTCTGGAAACGCCATATATTTT. Translating gives CASSVWRDSSGNAIYF. Supplemented by reference TRBV19 and TRBJ1-3, the full variable domain reads DGGITQSPKYLFRKEGQNVTLSCEQNLNHDAMYWYRQDPGQGLRLIYYSQIVNDFQKGDIAEGYSVSREKKESFPLTVTSAQKNPTAFYLCASSVWRDSSGNAIYFGEGSWLTVV.

The chain couples TRBV28 to TRBJ2-3, with D uncertain. The germline CDR1 and CDR2 sequences are MDHEN and SYDVKM. V lost 3 bases and J 4 bases, leaving 20 bases between the germline ends. The CDR3 covers 17 residues. CDR3 bases: TGTGCCAGCAGTTTTGCTCTCGGTCCCCATATGCCAGATACGCAGTATTTT. As protein: CASSFALGPHMPDTQYF.

About this clonotype itself: Just one base apart from a much larger clone, this may be a read error. V and J are TRBV20-1 and TRBJ1-2, with TRBD1 matching 7 bases. Germline CDR1 reads DFQATT; CDR2 reads SNEGSKA (reference sequence). This CDR3 region has 14 residues. This CDR3 is CRPLSTGRLSGYTF. The CDR3 bases are TGCAGACCCCTTTCGACAGGGCGGCTCTCTGGCTACACCTTC.

This clonotype was seen many times. The CDR3 DNA follows: TGTGCCAGCAGCTTAGGGTCCGGGACAGGGCTCAATCAGCCCCAGCATTTT. Translating gives CASSLGSGTGLNQPQHF. This chain uses TRBV5-5 with TRBJ1-5, with 9 bases identical to TRBD1. The CDR3 extends over 17 amino acids. Germline values: CDR1 SGHKS, CDR2 YYEKEE (reference sequence). With V trimmed by 2 bases and J by 3 bases, 9 bases remained unmatched.

This clonotype was counted many times. The rearrangement joins TRBV19 to TRBJ2-2, with TRBD2 matching over 12 bases. CDR1 LNHDA and CDR2 SQIVND come from the germline V gene (reference sequence). After removal of 7 bases from V and 0 bases from J, the junction contained 3 bases not matched to a gene. There are 16 residues in the CDR3. The CDR3 bases are TGTGCCAGTATGCGACTAGCGGGAGCGAACACCGGGGAGCTGTTTTTT. The encoded protein is CASMRLAGANTGELFF.

This chain uses TRBV2 with TRBJ2-1, with TRBD1 matching 8 bases. Germline CDR1 is SNHLY and CDR2 is FYNNEI. J lost 4 bases, V lost 6 bases, and 8 bases had no gene match. The CDR3 runs 15 residues. The CDR3 bases are TGTGCCAGCAGACCAGTGGGACAGGTTTACAATGAGCAGTTCTTC. This codes for CASRPVGQVYNEQFF.

The J gene is TRBJ2-1, the V gene TRBV14; 11 nucleotides align to TRBD2. The V and J ends lost 1 base and 9 bases, in that order; junction bases with no gene match: 17. This CDR3 has 19 residues. Germline-derived CDR1 and CDR2 are SGHDN and FVKESK. The CDR3 loop reads CASSQGAPTSGSARSEQFF. The CDR3 coding sequence is TGTGCCAGCAGCCAAGGAGCTCCTACTAGCGGGAGCGCAAGGAGTGAGCAGTTCTTC. Using reference TRBV14 and TRBJ2-1 for the parts outside the CDR3, the full variable domain is EAGVTQFPSHSVIEKGQTVTLRCDPISGHDNLYWYRRVMGKEIKFLLHFVKESKQDESGMPNNRFLAERTGGTYSTLKVQPAELEDSGVYFCASSQGAPTSGSARSEQFFGPGTRLTVL.

This clonotype was counted ten times or more. The chain links TRBV12-3 or TRBV12-4 to TRBJ1-5, with D possibly being TRBD1 (6 bases). There are 15 residues in the CDR3. V was pared by 2 bases and J by 5 bases, with 13 bases between. CDR3 region: CASSLRQVGYQPQHF. CDR3 in DNA: TGTGCCAGCAGTTTACGACAGGTGGGGTATCAGCCCCAGCATTTT.

This clonotype has ten or more counts. This chain uses TRBV12-3 or TRBV12-4 with TRBJ2-2; D possibly corresponds to TRBD1 (5 bases). The CDR3 has 15 amino acids. The V end was cut by 8 bases, the J end by 4 bases, with 17 bases between. DNA for the CDR3: TGTGCCAGCCTGACAGCCGCCCTCCTCACCGGGGAGCTGTTTTTT. Translating it yields CASLTAALLTGELFF.

This clonotype came up a few times. This may stem from a read error, because a much larger clone lies one nucleotide away. The V gene is TRBV7-2, the J gene TRBJ1-5, with D possibly TRBD1 on 5 matching bases. This CDR3 spans 15 amino acids. Germline V gene sequence: CDR1 SGHTA, CDR2 FQGNSA. This chain's CDR3 is CAGSLEAGTNQPQHF. The CDR3 DNA reads as TGTGCCGGCAGCTTAGAGGCAGGGACCAATCAGCCCCAGCATTTT.